This T cell receptor beta chain stems from a study of blood T cell repertoires in COVID-19. Study context: T cells, B-cell-depleted T cells, or PBMCs provided the cDNA or gDNA that served as material.

The CDR3 has 16 amino acids. V shed 6 bases and J 2 bases; nucleotides not matched to a gene: 10. The germline gives CDR1 PRHDT, CDR2 FYEKMQ (reference sequence). How the authors handled the data: Estimation of nucleated cell counts was performed using reference gene primer amplification. Here immunoSEQ multiplex PCR was the method, and the copy in TCRdb shows in-frame clones only, minus some. V and J calls and clone size come straight from that table; D and trimming were deduced from the DNA. The sample holds 250,000 to 300,000 clones, around 80% seen once. This clone was observed a few times. This chain links TRBV13 with TRBJ2-3; TRBD2 agrees at 8 bases. Sequencing was performed on PBMCs or T cells enriched from blood (not recorded which). The source is a man aged 40-55 years who had been exposed to COVID-19. For the CDR3, the DNA is TGTGCCAGCAGACATCGGACTAGCCGAATCACAGATACGCAGTATTTT. This translates into CASRHRTSRITDTQYF.